This note documents a single T cell receptor (beta chain) sequence. Its specificity is not known. CDR1 is MNHEY and CDR2 is SMNVEV in the germline V gene (reference sequence). Trimming pared 5 bases from V and 7 bases from J, leaving 6 bases between. This CDR3 has 12 residues. This entry belongs to a study of early T cells in non-severe SARS-CoV-2 infection. Study-level background: Investigators sequenced bulk RNA drawn from unsorted whole blood, and chains remained unpaired.

Notes on the study in general: Matching with VDJdb favored anti-spike CD8 responses (missing private and CD4 specificities).

Individual cDNA molecules received unique molecular identifiers during library preparation. TCRdb ran MiXCR on the 5' RACE reads and lists one entry per CDR3 protein. The sample shows tens of thousands of distinct CDR3 sequences, 12% of them seen only once. The origin of this receptor is an adult who was a healthcare worker with PCR-confirmed SARS-CoV-2 infection or an uninfected control (not recorded which). The donor label of this sample is uncertain. This chain connects TRBV27 to TRBJ1-6; D ambiguous. The specimen was whole blood, collected at baseline. Written as DNA, the CDR3 is TGTGCCAGCAGTCTACGGAATTCACCCCTCCACTTT. This encodes CASSLRNSPLHF.